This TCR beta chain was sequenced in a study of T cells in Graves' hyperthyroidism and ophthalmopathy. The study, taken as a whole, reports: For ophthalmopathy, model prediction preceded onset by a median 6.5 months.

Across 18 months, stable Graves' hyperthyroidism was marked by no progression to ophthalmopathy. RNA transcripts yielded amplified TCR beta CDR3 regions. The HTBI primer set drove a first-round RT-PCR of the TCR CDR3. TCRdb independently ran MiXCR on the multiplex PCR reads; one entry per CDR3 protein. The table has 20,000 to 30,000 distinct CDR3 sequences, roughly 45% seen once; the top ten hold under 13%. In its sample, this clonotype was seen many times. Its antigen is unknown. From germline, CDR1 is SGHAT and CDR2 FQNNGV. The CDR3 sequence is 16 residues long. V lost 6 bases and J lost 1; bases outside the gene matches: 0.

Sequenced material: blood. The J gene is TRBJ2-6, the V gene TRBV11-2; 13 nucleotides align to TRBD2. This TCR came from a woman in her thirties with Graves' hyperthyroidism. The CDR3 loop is CASRLAGGSGANVLTF. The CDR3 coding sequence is TGTGCCAGCAGACTAGCGGGAGGGTCTGGGGCCAACGTCCTGACTTTC.